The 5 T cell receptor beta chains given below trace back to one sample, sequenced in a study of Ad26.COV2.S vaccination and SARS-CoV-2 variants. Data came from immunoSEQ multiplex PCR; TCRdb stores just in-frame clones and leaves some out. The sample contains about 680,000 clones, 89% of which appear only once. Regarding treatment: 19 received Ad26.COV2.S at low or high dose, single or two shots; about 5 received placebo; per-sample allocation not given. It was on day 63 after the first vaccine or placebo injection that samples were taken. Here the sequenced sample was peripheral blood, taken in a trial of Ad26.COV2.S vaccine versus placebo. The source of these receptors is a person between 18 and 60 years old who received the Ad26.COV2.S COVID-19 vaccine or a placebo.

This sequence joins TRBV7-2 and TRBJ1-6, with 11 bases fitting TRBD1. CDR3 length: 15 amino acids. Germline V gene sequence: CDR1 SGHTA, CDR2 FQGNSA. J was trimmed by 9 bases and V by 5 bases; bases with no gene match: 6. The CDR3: CASSLRDRGFSPLHF. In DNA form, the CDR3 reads TGTGCCAGCAGCCTCCGGGACAGGGGGTTTTCACCCCTCCACTTT.

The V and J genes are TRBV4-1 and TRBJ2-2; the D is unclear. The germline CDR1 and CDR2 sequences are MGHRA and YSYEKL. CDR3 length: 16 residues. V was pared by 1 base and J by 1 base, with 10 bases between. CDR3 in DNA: TGCGCCAGCAGCCAAGGCCGCTTGATGAACACCGGGGAGCTGTTTTTT. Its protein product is CASSQGRLMNTGELFF.

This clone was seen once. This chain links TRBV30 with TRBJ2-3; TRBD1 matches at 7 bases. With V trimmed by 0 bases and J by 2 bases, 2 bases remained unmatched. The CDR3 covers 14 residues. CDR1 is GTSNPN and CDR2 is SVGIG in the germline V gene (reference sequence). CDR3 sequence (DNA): TGTGCCTGGAGTGTGGGACAGTCCACAGATACGCAGTATTTT. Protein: CAWSVGQSTDTQYF.

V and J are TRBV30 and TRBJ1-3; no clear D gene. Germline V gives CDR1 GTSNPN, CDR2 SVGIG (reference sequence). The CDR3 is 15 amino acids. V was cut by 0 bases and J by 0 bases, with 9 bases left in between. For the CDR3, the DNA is TGTGCCTGGAGTGTAGCGGGATTCTCTGGAAACACCATATATTTT. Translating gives CAWSVAGFSGNTIYF.

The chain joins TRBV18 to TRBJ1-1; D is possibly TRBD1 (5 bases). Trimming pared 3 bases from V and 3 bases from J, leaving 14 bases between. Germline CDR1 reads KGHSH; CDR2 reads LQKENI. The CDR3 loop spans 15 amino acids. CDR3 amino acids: CASSPRQLPDTEAFF. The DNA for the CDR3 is TGTGCCAGCTCACCTCGACAGCTCCCGGACACTGAAGCTTTCTTT. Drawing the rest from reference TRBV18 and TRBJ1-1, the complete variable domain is NAGVMQNPRHLVRRRGQEARLRCSPMKGHSHVYWYRQLPEEGLKFMVYLQKENIIDESGMPKERFSAEFPKEGPSILRIQQVVRGDSAAYFCASSPRQLPDTEAFFGQGTRLTVV.